The source of this T cell receptor beta chain is a study of HIV-infected patients and healthy controls. cDNA was made from approximately 0.55 ug RNA using alpha and beta constant primers. Each of the alpha and beta chains got its own library through chain-specific third strand synthesis with indices. Each molecule carried a 12-nucleotide identifier made of two joined random hexamers added before amplification. TCRdb passed the 5' RACE reads through MiXCR, listing each CDR3 protein once. The data hold 13,000 or so distinct CDR3 sequences, with under 13% observed a single time. All unsorted peripheral T cells were captured because whole blood was used without fractionation. Points on this clonotype: What it recognizes is unknown.

Broader study findings: Healthy controls carried many MAIT alpha-chain CDR3s, while HIV+ repertoires had few. Study cohorts differed slightly in age and sex, but this did not explain diversity differences. Significantly higher mean Gini indices appeared in HIV-infected repertoires, possibly reflecting oligoclonality.

This clonotype was obtained from an adult in good health. Sequencing input: blood.

CDR3: CASVLGDSRRTEAFF. The CDR3 DNA reads as TGTGCCTCGGTACTGGGGGACTCAAGGCGGACTGAAGCTTTCTTT. The V gene is TRBV30, the J gene TRBJ1-1, with a tentative D call TRBD1 (5 bases). CDR3 length: 15 amino acids. V dropped 7 bases and J dropped 5 bases, with 23 bases sitting between them. Germline V gives CDR1 GTSNPN, CDR2 SVGIG (reference sequence).